The subject of this entry is one T cell receptor (beta chain). Its antigen is not identified. This entry belongs to a study of T cell repertoires in cytomegalovirus infection. Turning to the study itself: Well-studied HLA-B-restricted CMV epitopes were used in the study alongside recently identified HLA-C-restricted ones. An indication of both CMV infection and matching HLA type came from public TCR beta signatures. Study-level points and caveats: Summed frequency of shared TCR beta families picked out CMV carriers who also had the relevant HLA. HLA-C-restricted CMV-specific TCR beta clonotypes were dominant in the ex vivo response.

One entry per CDR3 protein, called by TCRdb with MiXCR from the reads. Among about a million distinct CDR3 sequences listed, roughly 31% were seen once. CDR1 DFQATT and CDR2 SNEGSKA come from the germline V gene (reference sequence). V lost 6 bases and J lost 2, with 11 bases in between. The CDR3 runs 12 residues. The rearrangement links TRBV20-1 to TRBJ2-7; the D is unclear. The material was cultured CD8+ T cells from PBMCs, obtained from culture after CMV antigen stimulation. This TCR was recovered from a human donor in good health (CMV status not recorded). Some clones in this sample may be carry-over from other donors' samples. DNA of the CDR3: TGCAGTGCAGAATTGGCCCCCTACGAGCAGTACTTC. This gives the protein CSAELAPYEQYF.